This T cell receptor beta chain emerged from a study of cytomegalovirus exposure and HLA in healthy donors listed by TCRdb under 2017. In terms of the full investigation: The roughly 670 repertoires of the first cohort and the 110 or so validation repertoires were produced on the same platform, according to a later analysis. A separate validation cohort of roughly 120 different subjects was used in addition to the approximately 670-subject first cohort. The study aimed to test whether cataloging public T cell receptors could reveal signatures of past pathogen exposure. The study combined high-throughput TCR immunosequencing, statistical association of individual TCRs with disease status, and machine learning to predict cytomegalovirus infection status. The investigation overall reported the following: While some public TCRs were present in many individuals, most TCR sequences turned up only very rarely across donors. All 120 or so repertoires were used to score co-occurrence in the validation cohort in a later analysis, because that analysis had no HLA typing for the cohort. A few of the identified cytomegalovirus-associated TCR beta chains were confirmed in vitro to be specific for cytomegalovirus antigens. A later analysis found that TCRs clustered in the first cohort also tended to co-occur in the 110 or so validation repertoires, with more than 90% of cluster scores above 0. Cytomegalovirus status was reported to be diagnosed by the classifier with high specificity and sensitivity in both the original and validation cohorts. According to the authors, the approach could potentially be generalized to other disease states and immunological phenotypes. The study listed approximately 160 TCR beta chains as associated with cytomegalovirus.

The library was prepared using the immunoSEQ multiplex PCR assay. Turning to the authors' computational methods: A statistical classification framework was developed to diagnose cytomegalovirus status using the catalog of TCR beta chain sequences. TCRdb took this table from immuneACCESS and kept in-frame rearrangements with V and J called. Such tables lack part of the clones; where checked against another copy, unresolved V genes explain under half of the gap, and the rest is unexplained. That table supplies the V and J calls and clone size; D and trimming were determined from the DNA. For this sample the table gives fewer than 90,000 clones, of which more than 70% were detected only once. Jointly, the top ten make up around 10% of the sample. The donors belonged to the validation cohort of under 150 subjects, which was separate from the approximately 700-subject first cohort. Comment on this clone: Its binding antigen is unknown. One base away there is no much larger clone; base qualities are not given.

Input material: PBMCs. The clonotype was recovered from a woman aged 18-29 years in good health and CMV-seropositive.

The CDR3 sequence is CASSSGDNTFEQYF. In nucleotides, the sequence is TGTGCCAGTAGTTCCGGGGACAATACTTTCGAGCAGTACTTC. The rearranged chain carries TRBV19 and TRBJ2-7; a tentative D call is TRBD1 (6 bases match). Between the V and J ends, shortened by 5 bases and 6 bases respectively, the junction contains 17 bases. There are 14 amino acids in the CDR3, from cysteine to phenylalanine inclusive. Solely the CDR3 DNA is kept, with 42 bases framed from the first base. For CDR1 and CDR2, the germline V gene (reference sequence) lists LNHDA and SQIVND.